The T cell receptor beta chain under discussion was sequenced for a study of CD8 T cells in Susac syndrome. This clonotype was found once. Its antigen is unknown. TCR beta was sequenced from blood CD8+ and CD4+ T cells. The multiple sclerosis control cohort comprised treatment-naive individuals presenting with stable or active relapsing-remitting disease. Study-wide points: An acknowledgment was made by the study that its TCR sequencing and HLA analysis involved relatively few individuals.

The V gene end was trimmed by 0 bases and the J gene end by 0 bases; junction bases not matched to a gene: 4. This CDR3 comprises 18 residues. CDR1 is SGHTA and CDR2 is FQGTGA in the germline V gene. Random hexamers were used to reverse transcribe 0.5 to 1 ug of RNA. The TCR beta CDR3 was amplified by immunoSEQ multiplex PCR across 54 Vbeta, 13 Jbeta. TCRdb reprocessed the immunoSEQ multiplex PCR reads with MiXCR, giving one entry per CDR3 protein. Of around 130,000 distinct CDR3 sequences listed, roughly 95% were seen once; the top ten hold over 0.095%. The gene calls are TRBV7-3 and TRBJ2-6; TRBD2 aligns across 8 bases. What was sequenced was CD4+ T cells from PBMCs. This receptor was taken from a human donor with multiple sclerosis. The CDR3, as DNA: TGTGCCAGCAGCTTAACTAGCGGGATAAGCTCTGGGGCCAACGTCCTGACTTTC. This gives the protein CASSLTSGISSGANVLTF.